These T cell receptor beta chains were read from a single sample in a study of blood T cells in healthy people across ages. TCRdb re-derived calls from the 5' RACE reads in MiXCR, one entry per CDR3 protein. The table shows approximately 690,000 distinct CDR3 sequences, with 58% occurring only once. The sample comprised blood. The receptors stem from a man aged 55 to 70 in good health. CDR3s include the opening cysteine and the closing phenylalanine or tryptophan. A D gene is named only where the DNA matches it firmly. Not every row has a clone size; where given, it reads once, few, many or a size class.

J gene | V gene | D gene | clone size | CDR3 DNA | CDR3 protein
TRBJ2-7 | TRBV12-3/TRBV12-4 | TRBD1 | . | TGTGCCAGCAGGAGGACAGGAGGCTACGAGCAGTACTTC | CASRRTGGYEQYF
TRBJ2-1 | TRBV4-1 | TRBD2 | . | TGCGCCAGCAGCCAAGACGGGACTAGGTCCTATGAGCAGTTCTTC | CASSQDGTRSYEQFF
TRBJ1-5 | TRBV6-2/TRBV6-3 | . | few | TGTGCCAGCAGTTACTTCGATCAGCCCCAGCATTTT | CASSYFDQPQHF
TRBJ1-1 | TRBV12-3/TRBV12-4 | . | . | TGTGCCAGCAAAAACAGGGCGGTCACTGAAGCTTTCTTT | CASKNRAVTEAFF
TRBJ2-1 | TRBV14 | . | . | TGTGCCAGCAGCCAAGAAGTTACCAATGAGCAGTTCTTC | CASSQEVTNEQFF
TRBJ1-4 | TRBV15 | TRBD1 | . | TGTGCCACCAGCACGGGACAGGATAATGAAAAACTGTTTTTT | CATSTGQDNEKLFF
TRBJ2-7 | TRBV5-1 | . | . | TGCGCCAGCAGCGCGGACGTTAGCTCCTACAATGAGCAGTACTTC | CASSADVSSYNEQYF
TRBJ2-2 | TRBV7-2 | . | . | TGTGCCAGCAGACCAACACGCGACACCGGGGAGCTGTTTTTT | CASRPTRDTGELFF
TRBJ2-3 | TRBV9 | TRBD2 | once | TGTGCCAGCAGCGCCTTGGGACTAGCGGGGGGGCCATGGTCAGATACGCAGTATTTT | CASSALGLAGGPWSDTQYF
TRBJ1-2 | TRBV29-1 | . | . | TGCAGCGTTGAAGGGGGAATGGATGGCTACACCTTC | CSVEGGMDGYTF
TRBJ1-5 | TRBV20-1 | TRBD1 | . | TGCAGTGCTAGAGGAAACAGGGGGCAGGTTCAGCCCCAGCATTTT | CSARGNRGQVQPQHF
TRBJ2-5 | TRBV5-1 | . | . | TGCGCCAGCAGCCCTCGGACACAACAAGAGACCCAGTACTTC | CASSPRTQQETQYF
TRBJ2-6 | TRBV20-1 | . | few | TGCAGTGCTAGAGATGATGGGGGGACTGGGGCCAACGTCCTGACTTTC | CSARDDGGTGANVLTF
TRBJ2-5 | TRBV5-1 | TRBD2 | . | TGCGCCAGCAGCTACTACGGGACTAGCGGTGAAGAGACCCAGTACTTC | CASSYYGTSGEETQYF
TRBJ1-4 | TRBV6-5 | . | . | TGTGCCAGCAGTGCAGGACCGCTGAGAGTCGAAAAACTGTTTTTT | CASSAGPLRVEKLFF
TRBJ2-5 | TRBV29-1 | . | . | TGCAGCGCCGTGATGGGGTTGGGAGAGACCCAGTACTTC | CSAVMGLGETQYF
TRBJ2-5 | TRBV21-1 | . | few | TGTGCCAGCGGCAGAGACAAAGAGACCCAGTACTTC | CASGRDKETQYF
TRBJ2-7 | TRBV4-1 | TRBD1 | few | TGCGCCAGCAGCCAAGATGGGACAGAAGCTACCACCTCCTACGAGCAGTACTTC | CASSQDGTEATTSYEQYF
TRBJ2-7 | TRBV6-1 | . | . | TGTGCCAGCATCCCGACAGGGGAGGGCTACGAGCAGTACTTC | CASIPTGEGYEQYF
TRBJ1-6 | TRBV20-1 | TRBD1 | . | TGCAGTGCCGTAACAGGGGGCTCTTTTAATTCACCCCTCCACTTT | CSAVTGGSFNSPLHF
TRBJ1-6 | TRBV12-3/TRBV12-4 | . | . | TGTGCCAGCAGGGCAACAGGGAATTCACCCCTCCACTTT | CASRATGNSPLHF
TRBJ2-5 | TRBV7-9 | . | . | TGTGCCAGCAGCTATCAAAGGGAGACCCAGTACTTC | CASSYQRETQYF
TRBJ2-7 | TRBV10-3 | TRBD1 | . | TGTGCCATCAGTGAGGACAGGGACTACGAGCAGTACTTC | CAISEDRDYEQYF
TRBJ2-1 | TRBV25-1 | TRBD2 | . | TGTGCCAGCAGGGGAGCGGGAGATCACAATGAGCAGTTCTTC | CASRGAGDHNEQFF
TRBJ1-5 | TRBV15 | . | . | TGTGCCACCAGCAGAGATCTCGGGGTTGGGCAGCCCCAGCATTTT | CATSRDLGVGQPQHF
TRBJ2-3 | TRBV27 | . | few | TGTGCCAGCAGTTTGGCAGAAGGGACAGATACGCAGTATTTT | CASSLAEGTDTQYF
TRBJ2-3 | TRBV29-1 | . | . | TGCAGCGGAAGTTTGGGTGGCGCAGATACGCAGTATTTT | CSGSLGGADTQYF
TRBJ2-5 | TRBV7-7 | . | . | TGTGCCAGCAGCTTAGACCCAGGCGCAGGGACCCAGTACTTC | CASSLDPGAGTQYF
TRBJ2-3 | TRBV12-3/TRBV12-4 | . | . | TGTGCCAGCAGTTGGGGTAGCGCGCAGTATTTT | CASSWGSAQYF
TRBJ1-6 | TRBV15 | . | many | TGTGCCACCAGCAGAGATCTGACACAGGGAGGCGATTCACCCCTCCACTTT | CATSRDLTQGGDSPLHF
TRBJ1-5 | TRBV29-1 | . | . | TGCAGCGTTGTTATGGGGGGTTCCGATCAGCCCCAGCATTTT | CSVVMGGSDQPQHF
TRBJ2-1 | TRBV7-9 | TRBD2 | . | TGTGCCAGCAGCTCTGCGGGACTAGCGCGGGAGCAGTTCTTC | CASSSAGLAREQFF
TRBJ2-2 | TRBV7-2 | . | . | TGTGCCAGCAGCGGGTCCTGGGTTGGCGCCGGGGAGCTGTTTTTT | CASSGSWVGAGELFF
TRBJ2-7 | TRBV6-2/TRBV6-3 | TRBD1 | few | TGTGCCAGCAGTTTCTCGACAGGGGGAGCCTACGAGCAGTACTTC | CASSFSTGGAYEQYF
TRBJ2-5 | TRBV20-1 | . | few | TGCAGTGCTAGACCCCCGGGGGAGACCCAGTACTTC | CSARPPGETQYF
TRBJ1-2 | TRBV5-1 | . | many | TGCGCCAGCAGCTTGGCGGTAGGACGGAGAAACTATGGCTACACCTTC | CASSLAVGRRNYGYTF
TRBJ1-2 | TRBV5-1 | TRBD1 | . | TGCGCCAGCAGTCAGACCCAGGGGGCTAACTATGGCTACACCTTC | CASSQTQGANYGYTF
TRBJ2-3 | TRBV20-1 | TRBD2 | once | TGCAGTGCTTCAGCTAGCGGGGGCACAGATACGCAGTATTTT | CSASASGGTDTQYF
TRBJ2-3 | TRBV2 | . | . | TGTGCCAGCAGTGGGACCTCCGGAGATACGCAGTATTTT | CASSGTSGDTQYF
TRBJ1-4 | TRBV5-8 | . | . | TGTGCCAGCAGTTGGGACGGATATAATGAAAAACTGTTTTTT | CASSWDGYNEKLFF
TRBJ1-4 | TRBV6-5 | TRBD1 | few | TGTGCCAGCAGGCGGACAGGGTCTAATGAAAAACTGTTTTTT | CASRRTGSNEKLFF
TRBJ2-3 | TRBV9 | TRBD2 | . | TGTGCCAGCAGCGTAGACCTAGCGGGGGGCACAGATACGCAGTATTTT | CASSVDLAGGTDTQYF
TRBJ2-1 | TRBV7-9 | . | . | TGTGCCAGCAGAGGGAACAGGGAGTGGGATGAGCAGTTCTTC | CASRGNREWDEQFF
TRBJ2-7 | TRBV6-1 | . | once | TGTGCCAGCAGTGAACAGGCCGTAGCTCATATCTACGAGCAGTACTTC | CASSEQAVAHIYEQYF